These 18 T cell receptor beta chains share one sample of origin, sequenced in a study of long-term antiretroviral therapy in people with HIV. Run at survey level, the immunoSEQ assay was version v3.0. This table comes from immunoSEQ multiplex PCR, and its TCRdb copy is limited to in-frame clones, with some not included. Of around 26,000 clones listed, less than 80% were seen once; the top ten hold 10% to 12%. This specimen was unsorted PBMCs, taken 1.1 years before starting antiretroviral therapy. The source of these receptors is a woman aged 40-49 years with HIV.

In this sample, this clone turned up once. The chain carries TRBV10-3 and TRBJ2-5, with 12 bases lining up with TRBD2. Germline V lookup: CDR1 ENHRY, CDR2 SYGVKD. CDR3 length: 16 residues. J was trimmed by 4 bases and V by 5 bases; bases with no gene match: 8. The CDR3 bases are TGTGCCATCAGTACCGGGACTAGCGGGCTTTCAGAGACCCAGTACTTC. Translating it yields CAISTGTSGLSETQYF.

This chain links TRBV7-9 with TRBJ2-1, with D possibly called TRBD1 or TRBD2 (7 bases each). Germline CDR1 SEHNR, CDR2 FQNEAQ (reference sequence). The CDR3 extends over 16 amino acids. The V end lost 3 bases, the J end lost 0 bases, and 12 bases lay between the germline ends. The CDR3 DNA follows: TGTGCCAGCAGCTTGCGGGGGACAGACTCCTACAATGAGCAGTTCTTC. Its protein product is CASSLRGTDSYNEQFF.

The V call is TRBV27, the J call TRBJ2-1, with D tentatively TRBD1 or TRBD2 (5 bases each). V was cut by 3 bases and J by 0 bases, with 15 bases left in between. Germline V gene sequence: CDR1 MNHEY, CDR2 SMNVEV (reference sequence). CDR3 length: 17 residues. The CDR3 region has the DNA TGTGCCAGCAGTTTTTTAGGGTTTGGGGGCTCCTACAATGAGCAGTTCTTC. It codes for CASSFLGFGGSYNEQFF.

J is TRBJ1-2 and V is TRBV4-1; D call uncertain. V was pared by 0 bases and J by 8 bases, with 10 bases between. The germline gives CDR1 MGHRA, CDR2 YSYEKL. This CDR3 spans 13 amino acids. CDR3 region: CASSQDIMRGYTF. The CDR3 region has the DNA TGCGCCAGCAGCCAAGATATTATGCGGGGCTACACCTTC.

As for this clone: The sample has other DNA sequences that encode this CDR3 too. The chain has TRBV5-4 and TRBJ1-4; D is ambiguous. Trimming left V 4 bases short and J 1 base short, with 8 bases between. Germline V gene lookup returns CDR1 SGHNT and CDR2 YYREEE (reference sequence). The CDR3 extends over 14 amino acids. The CDR3 sequence is CASSHSVTNEKLFF. DNA for the CDR3: TGTGCCAGCAGCCACAGTGTAACTAATGAAAAACTGTTTTTT.

The rearrangement joins TRBV6-1 to TRBJ2-7; weak D call: TRBD1 (6 bases). V lost 2 bases and J 7 bases, leaving 18 bases between the germline ends. Per germline, CDR1 MNHNS and CDR2 SASEGT. The CDR3 is 15 residues long. In nucleotides, the CDR3 is TGTGCCAGCAGTGAAAGAGGCAGGGGATCTATGGAGCAGTACTTC. Translated: CASSERGRGSMEQYF.

The chain is built from TRBV6-5 and TRBJ2-1; no clear D. Germline CDR1 and CDR2: MNHEY and SVGAGI. The CDR3 is 16 amino acids. V dropped 4 bases and J dropped 5 bases, with 18 bases sitting between them. The CDR3 nucleotides are TGTGCCAGCAGTTGGTACGGGCAGACAACACACAATGAGCAGTTCTTC. Its translation is CASSWYGQTTHNEQFF.

The chain links TRBV27 to TRBJ2-4; TRBD1 aligns across 7 bases. J lost 0 bases, V lost 4 bases, and 6 bases had no gene match. The CDR3 runs 16 residues. Germline loops: CDR1 MNHEY, CDR2 SMNVEV (reference sequence). The CDR3: CASSSGQTIAKNIQYF. The CDR3 coding sequence is TGTGCCAGCAGTTCGGGACAGACTATAGCCAAAAACATTCAGTACTTC.

This clone was picked up a small number of times. The genes are TRBV5-1 and TRBJ2-1, with D perhaps TRBD1 or TRBD2 (5 bases each). Trimming left V 1 base short and J 7 bases short, with 12 bases between. The germline V gene encodes CDR1 SGHRS and CDR2 YFSETQ. This CDR3 has 14 residues. The CDR3 spells CASSLFTGRNEQFF. The CDR3 nucleotides read TGCGCCAGCAGCTTGTTCACGGGGCGGAATGAGCAGTTCTTC.

This clone was counted once. The rearrangement joins TRBV21-1 to TRBJ2-3; the table's D call, TRBD1, has no DNA check behind it. TRBV21-1 is given as a pseudogene. The CDR3 contains 14 residues. The CDR3 DNA sequence: TGTGCCAGCAGCAAAGGGACAGGGTACGATACGCAGTATTTT. This codes for CASSKGTGYDTQYF.

V gene TRBV5-6 combines with J gene TRBJ2-7; either TRBD1 or TRBD2 may fit D (5 bases each). Between the trimmed V and J ends, which lost 0 bases and 4 bases, there was a span of 23 bases. Germline CDR1 reads SGHDT; CDR2 reads YYEEEE. The CDR3 has 18 residues. This CDR3 is CASSLGDLWNINYYEQYF. In nucleotides, the CDR3 is TGTGCCAGCAGCTTGGGGGACCTATGGAACATTAACTATTACGAGCAGTACTTC. The full variable domain, with the rest looked up from reference TRBV5-6 and TRBJ2-7, is DAGVTQSPTHLIKTRGQQVTLRCSPKSGHDTVSWYQQALGQGPQFIFQYYEEEERQRGNFPDRFSGHQFPNYSSELNVNALLLGDSALYLCASSLGDLWNINYYEQYFGPGTRLTVT.

The genes are TRBV9 and TRBJ1-5; D is unclear. The V gene lost 4 bases and the J gene lost 3 bases, with 14 bases spanning the gap. CDR1 and CDR2 (germline): SGDLS, YYNGEE. The CDR3 consists of 15 residues. The CDR3, as DNA: TGTGCCAGCAGCTCAGGCAGGAGCGTCAATCAGCCCCAGCATTTT. It translates to CASSSGRSVNQPQHF.

This clone was recorded once. The chain combines TRBV5-6 with TRBJ1-2; D uncertain. The CDR3 length is 14 residues. The V end lost 3 bases, the J end lost 1 base, and 10 bases lay between the germline ends. Germline values: CDR1 SGHDT, CDR2 YYEEEE. CDR3 loop: CASSSSEINYGYTF. CDR3 bases: TGTGCCAGCAGCTCCAGCGAGATTAACTATGGCTACACCTTC.

The chain uses TRBV11-3 and TRBJ2-1; D not resolved. CDR3 length: 15 amino acids. Trimming took off 3 bases at V and 3 bases at J, with 12 bases between the two ends. CDR1 SGHNT and CDR2 YENEEA come from the germline V gene. This CDR3 reads CASSLVRFDYNEQFF. The CDR3 DNA is TGTGCCAGCAGCTTGGTAAGGTTTGACTACAATGAGCAGTTCTTC.

The rearrangement links TRBV7-2 to TRBJ2-7; a weak D match, TRBD1 (7 bases). CDR1 and CDR2 from the germline V gene are SGHTA and FQGNSA. V was cut by 3 bases and J by 2 bases, with 14 bases left in between. The CDR3 sequence is 15 residues long. This chain's CDR3 is CASSFFAGTAYEQYF. The CDR3 bases are TGTGCCAGCAGCTTTTTTGCGGGGACAGCCTACGAGCAGTACTTC.

This clone was counted a few times. The chain joins TRBV11-3 to TRBJ2-2, with D possibly matching TRBD2 (5 bases). This CDR3 spans 14 amino acids. Germline-derived CDR1 and CDR2 are SGHNT and YENEEA. V lost 5 bases and J lost 4, with 11 bases in between. The CDR3 sequence is CASSPLASTGELFF. The CDR3 coding sequence is TGTGCCAGCAGCCCTCTAGCATCCACCGGGGAGCTGTTTTTT. Drawing the rest from reference TRBV11-3 and TRBJ2-2, the complete variable domain is EAGVVQSPRYKIIEKKQPVAFWCNPISGHNTLYWYLQNLGQGPELLIRYENEEAVDDSQLPKDRFSAERLKGVDSTLKIQPAELGDSAVYLCASSPLASTGELFFGEGSRLTVL.

This chain links TRBV7-9 with TRBJ2-5; 11 bases line up with TRBD2. The CDR3 is 14 amino acids. The V and J ends lost 5 bases and 5 bases, in that order; junction bases with no gene match: 4. Germline CDR1 SEHNR, CDR2 FQNEAQ (reference sequence). The CDR3 region is CASSVRLAGETQYF. In nucleotides, the CDR3 is TGTGCCAGCAGCGTAAGACTAGCGGGGGAGACCCAGTACTTC.

The CDR3 protein is CASSLEPAGVDEQYF. The CDR3 DNA follows: TGTGCCAGCAGCTTGGAGCCAGCGGGAGTGGACGAGCAGTACTTC. J is TRBJ2-7 and V is TRBV5-4, with 8 bases identical to TRBD2. CDR3 size: 15 residues. From germline, CDR1 is SGHNT and CDR2 YYREEE (reference sequence). The V segment lost 0 bases and the J segment 5 bases; nucleotides outside the gene matches: 7.